Listed below are T cell receptor beta chains from one sample, sequenced in a study of cytotoxic CD8 clonotypes in ibrutinib-treated CLL. Only in-frame clones appear in the TCRdb table, and some are missing; sequencing was by immunoSEQ multiplex PCR. Counted here are around 310,000 clones, around four fifths occurring once; the ten biggest clones make up 6.5% to 8%. The sequences come from PBMCs, collected before ibrutinib treatment. These TCRs come from a human donor with chronic lymphocytic leukemia. Both conserved end residues are part of each CDR3. The D gene is left open where the match is weak. Not every row has a clone size; where given, it reads once, few, many or a size class.

j_call: TRBJ2-2; d_call: TRBD2; v_call: TRBV5-4; clone_size: -; cdr3_aa: CASSSDSSGTHTGELFF; cdr3_nt: TGTGCCAGCAGTAGTGACAGTAGCGGGACCCACACCGGGGAGCTGTTTTTT
j_call: TRBJ2-2; d_call: -; v_call: TRBV20-1; clone_size: -; cdr3_aa: CSATNTGELFF; cdr3_nt: TGCAGTGCTACTAACACCGGGGAGCTGTTTTTT
j_call: TRBJ2-1; d_call: -; v_call: TRBV7-2; clone_size: few; cdr3_aa: CASRPGIDEQFF; cdr3_nt: TGTGCCAGCAGGCCGGGTATAGATGAGCAGTTCTTC
j_call: TRBJ1-2; d_call: -; v_call: TRBV7-9; clone_size: -; cdr3_aa: CASSFQDDHGYTF; cdr3_nt: TGTGCCAGCAGCTTCCAGGATGACCATGGCTACACCTTC
j_call: TRBJ2-1; d_call: TRBD1; v_call: TRBV11-1; clone_size: -; cdr3_aa: CASSLVWDRGGEQFF; cdr3_nt: TGTGCCAGCAGCTTAGTTTGGGACAGGGGTGGTGAGCAGTTCTTC
j_call: TRBJ2-1; d_call: -; v_call: TRBV4-3; clone_size: -; cdr3_aa: CASSQDRVAYNEQFF; cdr3_nt: TGCGCCAGCAGCCAAGATCGAGTCGCCTACAATGAGCAGTTCTTC
j_call: TRBJ2-1; d_call: TRBD2; v_call: TRBV7-8; clone_size: -; cdr3_aa: CASSFLKTSGSPQGGNEQFF; cdr3_nt: TGTGCCAGCAGCTTCCTAAAGACTAGCGGGAGCCCTCAGGGAGGCAATGAGCAGTTCTTC
j_call: TRBJ2-7; d_call: TRBD2; v_call: TRBV30; clone_size: -; cdr3_aa: CAWRGGTSGSYEQYF; cdr3_nt: TGTGCCTGGAGGGGTGGGACTAGCGGGAGCTACGAGCAGTACTTC
j_call: TRBJ1-1; d_call: -; v_call: TRBV5-1; clone_size: -; cdr3_aa: CASSLFGNTEAFF; cdr3_nt: TGCGCCAGCAGCTTGTTCGGGAACACTGAAGCTTTCTTT
j_call: TRBJ1-5; d_call: -; v_call: TRBV28; clone_size: -; cdr3_aa: CASKRGVISNQPQHF; cdr3_nt: TGTGCCAGCAAACGGGGGGTCATCAGCAATCAGCCCCAGCATTTT
j_call: TRBJ1-2; d_call: -; v_call: TRBV9; clone_size: -; cdr3_aa: CASSVGSGGRGWYGYTF; cdr3_nt: TGTGCCAGCAGCGTCGGCTCCGGGGGCAGGGGTTGGTATGGCTACACCTTC
j_call: TRBJ2-5; d_call: -; v_call: TRBV7-6; clone_size: -; cdr3_aa: CASSYSGTQYF; cdr3_nt: TGTGCCAGCAGCTACAGCGGGACCCAGTACTTC
j_call: TRBJ2-5; d_call: -; v_call: TRBV21-1; clone_size: -; cdr3_aa: CASSKKGGGPETQETQYF; cdr3_nt: TGTGCCAGCAGCAAAAAGGGGGGAGGACCAGAAACCCAAGAGACCCAGTACTTC
j_call: TRBJ1-5; d_call: -; v_call: TRBV5-1; clone_size: -; cdr3_aa: CASSPGQSNQPQHF; cdr3_nt: TGCGCCAGCAGCCCTGGACAGAGCAATCAGCCCCAGCATTTT
j_call: TRBJ2-1; d_call: TRBD2; v_call: TRBV27; clone_size: -; cdr3_aa: CASSLKGLAGGEQFF; cdr3_nt: TGTGCCAGCAGTTTAAAGGGACTAGCGGGAGGTGAGCAGTTCTTC
j_call: TRBJ2-5; d_call: -; v_call: TRBV19; clone_size: -; cdr3_aa: CASSSGLLVGTETQYF; cdr3_nt: TGTGCCAGTAGTAGCGGGCTACTAGTTGGGACAGAGACCCAGTACTTC
j_call: TRBJ2-3; d_call: -; v_call: TRBV29-1; clone_size: -; cdr3_aa: CSVDSTDTQYF; cdr3_nt: TGCAGCGTTGACAGCACAGATACGCAGTATTTT
j_call: TRBJ1-1; d_call: -; v_call: TRBV27; clone_size: -; cdr3_aa: CASSLSFSGGSTEAFF; cdr3_nt: TGTGCCAGCAGTTTATCGTTCTCTGGGGGAAGCACTGAAGCTTTCTTT
j_call: TRBJ2-1; d_call: -; v_call: TRBV2; clone_size: -; cdr3_aa: CASNSYNEQFF; cdr3_nt: TGTGCCAGCAATTCCTACAATGAGCAGTTCTTC
j_call: TRBJ2-7; d_call: TRBD2; v_call: TRBV30; clone_size: once; cdr3_aa: CAWSVTRSYRAGLDYEQYF; cdr3_nt: TGTGCCTGGAGTGTGACAAGGTCATACAGGGCGGGACTAGACTACGAGCAGTACTTC
j_call: TRBJ2-1; d_call: TRBD2; v_call: TRBV6-5; clone_size: -; cdr3_aa: CASSRGLALHNEQFF; cdr3_nt: TGTGCCAGCAGCCGTGGACTAGCTCTACACAATGAGCAGTTCTTC
j_call: TRBJ1-4; d_call: TRBD1; v_call: TRBV6-6; clone_size: -; cdr3_aa: CASSRQGGEKLFF; cdr3_nt: TGTGCCAGCAGTAGACAGGGAGGGGAAAAACTGTTTTTT
j_call: TRBJ1-3; d_call: TRBD1; v_call: TRBV19; clone_size: -; cdr3_aa: CASSNSGTGIGNTIYF; cdr3_nt: TGTGCCAGTAGTAACTCCGGGACAGGGATCGGAAACACCATATATTTT
j_call: TRBJ2-7; d_call: -; v_call: TRBV27; clone_size: -; cdr3_aa: CASSLTGGDTYEQYF; cdr3_nt: TGTGCCAGCAGTCTCACAGGGGGGGATACCTACGAGCAGTACTTC
j_call: TRBJ1-5; d_call: TRBD1; v_call: TRBV27; clone_size: -; cdr3_aa: CASSLGQQGRGSNQPQHF; cdr3_nt: TGTGCCAGCAGTTTAGGTCAACAGGGGAGGGGTAGCAATCAGCCCCAGCATTTT
j_call: TRBJ2-2; d_call: TRBD2; v_call: TRBV6-4; clone_size: few; cdr3_aa: CASQPLAGGVGELFF; cdr3_nt: TGTGCCAGCCAGCCACTAGCGGGAGGAGTCGGGGAGCTGTTTTTT
j_call: TRBJ2-1; d_call: TRBD2; v_call: TRBV10-1; clone_size: -; cdr3_aa: CASSKLAGASYNEQFF; cdr3_nt: TGCGCCAGCAGCAAACTAGCGGGCGCCTCCTACAATGAGCAGTTCTTC
j_call: TRBJ2-3; d_call: -; v_call: TRBV29-1; clone_size: once; cdr3_aa: CSVRQSPTSTDTQYF; cdr3_nt: TGCAGCGTTAGACAGAGCCCGACTAGCACAGATACGCAGTATTTT
j_call: TRBJ1-2; d_call: -; v_call: TRBV7-6; clone_size: -; cdr3_aa: CASSYTRGYGYTF; cdr3_nt: TGTGCCAGCAGCTACACGCGAGGGTATGGCTACACCTTC
j_call: TRBJ1-1; d_call: -; v_call: TRBV10-2; clone_size: -; cdr3_aa: CASRRSKNTEAFF; cdr3_nt: TGCGCCAGCAGGCGGTCGAAGAACACTGAAGCTTTCTTT
j_call: TRBJ2-5; d_call: -; v_call: TRBV5-5; clone_size: once; cdr3_aa: CASSPMDGIVGTQYF; cdr3_nt: TGTGCCAGCAGCCCTATGGACGGGATCGTTGGGACCCAGTACTTC
j_call: TRBJ1-3; d_call: -; v_call: TRBV5-1; clone_size: -; cdr3_aa: CASSLRASGNTIYF; cdr3_nt: TGCGCCAGCAGTCTCAGGGCCTCTGGAAACACCATATATTTT
j_call: TRBJ2-7; d_call: -; v_call: TRBV27; clone_size: -; cdr3_aa: CASSSQDRRLYEQYF; cdr3_nt: TGTGCCAGCAGTTCCCAGGACAGAAGACTCTACGAGCAGTACTTC
j_call: TRBJ2-1; d_call: TRBD1; v_call: TRBV7-2; clone_size: -; cdr3_aa: CASSLRQGLYNEQFF; cdr3_nt: TGTGCCAGCAGCTTAAGACAGGGCCTATACAATGAGCAGTTCTTC
j_call: TRBJ2-5; d_call: -; v_call: TRBV5-1; clone_size: -; cdr3_aa: CASSGGGGLETQYF; cdr3_nt: TGCGCCAGCAGCGGAGGCGGGGGCTTAGAGACCCAGTACTTC
j_call: TRBJ1-1; d_call: -; v_call: TRBV30; clone_size: -; cdr3_aa: CAWSVSSSTEAFF; cdr3_nt: TGTGCCTGGAGTGTATCCAGTAGCACTGAAGCTTTCTTT
j_call: TRBJ2-2; d_call: TRBD2; v_call: TRBV10-3; clone_size: -; cdr3_aa: CAIRRLAGVQGGELFF; cdr3_nt: TGTGCCATCAGAAGACTAGCGGGAGTCCAGGGCGGGGAGCTGTTTTTT
j_call: TRBJ2-5; d_call: TRBD2; v_call: TRBV15; clone_size: -; cdr3_aa: CATSRGRGRQETQYF; cdr3_nt: TGTGCCACCAGCAGGGGGAGGGGCAGACAAGAGACCCAGTACTTC
j_call: TRBJ2-3; d_call: TRBD2; v_call: TRBV5-1; clone_size: -; cdr3_aa: CASRNQREFLSTDTQYF; cdr3_nt: TGCGCCAGCAGAAACCAGCGGGAGTTCTTAAGCACAGATACGCAGTATTTT
j_call: TRBJ1-2; d_call: -; v_call: TRBV30; clone_size: -; cdr3_aa: CAWSPPTAYGYTF; cdr3_nt: TGTGCCTGGAGTCCGCCGACGGCCTATGGCTACACCTTC
j_call: TRBJ1-1; d_call: -; v_call: TRBV5-8; clone_size: once; cdr3_aa: CASSQTLNTEAFF; cdr3_nt: TGTGCCAGCAGCCAGACCTTGAACACTGAAGCTTTCTTT
j_call: TRBJ1-5; d_call: -; v_call: TRBV10-3; clone_size: -; cdr3_aa: CAISDRESQPQHF; cdr3_nt: TGTGCCATCAGTGACAGGGAAAGTCAGCCCCAGCATTTT
j_call: TRBJ1-2; d_call: TRBD1; v_call: TRBV9; clone_size: -; cdr3_aa: CASSPGQGRYGYTF; cdr3_nt: TGTGCCAGCAGCCCCGGACAGGGAAGGTATGGCTACACCTTC
j_call: TRBJ2-7; d_call: -; v_call: TRBV4-2; clone_size: few; cdr3_aa: CASSQAWVVGGSYEQYF; cdr3_nt: TGTGCCAGCAGCCAGGCCTGGGTGGTGGGAGGCTCCTACGAGCAGTACTTC